The 24 T cell receptor beta chains below were found in one sample sequenced in a study of blood T cell repertoires in COVID-19. Sequencing used immunoSEQ multiplex PCR; TCRdb keeps in-frame clones, though not all of them. There are under 250,000 clones in the sample; about four fifths occur only once, and 3% to 3.5% lies in the top ten. Source material: peripheral blood. These receptor sequences come from a woman aged 25 to 39 who had recovered from COVID-19.

The genes are TRBV4-2 and TRBJ2-5; 12 bases map to TRBD2. Trimming took 0 bases from V and 2 from J; bases not matched to a gene: 7. Germline CDR1 LGHNA, CDR2 YNFKEQ. The CDR3 is made up of 18 amino acids. CDR3 in DNA: TGTGCCAGCAGCCAAGATCTAATGACTAGCGGGAGACAAGAGACCCAGTACTTC. It codes for CASSQDLMTSGRQETQYF.

The genes are TRBV6-5 and TRBJ1-5; TRBD1 is a possible D gene (5 bases). V lost 9 bases and J lost 0, with 15 bases in between. The CDR3 extends over 15 amino acids. The germline CDR1 and CDR2 sequences are MNHEY and SVGAGI. The CDR3 DNA reads as TGTGCCAGTTGGGGGTGGGGGGATAGCAATCAGCCCCAGCATTTT. This gives the protein CASWGWGDSNQPQHF.

The chain combines TRBV7-2 with TRBJ1-3, with 7 bases lining up with TRBD1. CDR1 is SGHTA, CDR2 FQGNSA, per germline. The CDR3 is 16 residues long. V dropped 5 bases and J dropped 0; count of bases not matched to a gene: 7. CDR3 residues: CASSKRQGGSGNTIYF. The CDR3 DNA follows: TGTGCCAGCAGCAAGAGACAGGGAGGCTCTGGAAACACCATATATTTT.

In this sample, this clone turned up many times. This sequence joins TRBV27 and TRBJ2-5; tentative D call: TRBD1 (5 bases). The V gene lost 1 base and the J gene lost 0 bases, with 12 bases spanning the gap. The CDR3 spans 16 residues. CDR1 MNHEY and CDR2 SMNVEV come from the germline V gene (reference sequence). The CDR3 region has the DNA TGTGCCAGCAGTTTATACTGGGGCGGCGACCAAGAGACCCAGTACTTC. Its protein is CASSLYWGGDQETQYF.

This sequence joins TRBV29-1 and TRBJ2-7; D ambiguous. V lost 7 bases, J lost 2 bases, and 15 bases lay in between. From germline, CDR1 is SQVTM and CDR2 ANQGSEA. The CDR3 has 13 residues. The CDR3 coding sequence is TGCAGCGGGGTAAGGTCAGGCACCTACGAGCAGTACTTC. Its protein product is CSGVRSGTYEQYF.

The J gene is TRBJ2-1, the V gene TRBV2; maybe TRBD1 (5 bases). Germline values: CDR1 SNHLY, CDR2 FYNNEI. This CDR3 is built from 12 residues. Trimming pared 5 bases from V and 6 bases from J, leaving 8 bases between. The CDR3 DNA sequence: TGTGCCAGCAGTACGACAGCCAATGAGCAGTTCTTC. It translates to CASSTTANEQFF. Filled out from reference TRBV2 and TRBJ2-1, the complete variable domain reads EPEVTQTPSHQVTQMGQEVILRCVPISNHLYFYWYRQILGQKVEFLVSFYNNEISEKSEIFDDQFSVERPDGSNFTLKIRSTKLEDSAMYFCASSTTANEQFFGPGTRLTVL.

CDR3 coding DNA: TGTGCCAGTAGTATAGAGCCGAGCTATGGCTACACCTTC. This gives the protein CASSIEPSYGYTF. The J gene is TRBJ1-2, the V gene TRBV19; D gene ambiguous. Germline loops: CDR1 LNHDA, CDR2 SQIVND (reference sequence). This CDR3 is built from 13 residues. Deletions cut 0 bases from V and 4 bases from J, with 6 bases between. The entire variable domain, with the rest obtained from reference TRBV19 and TRBJ1-2, is as follows: DGGITQSPKYLFRKEGQNVTLSCEQNLNHDAMYWYRQDPGQGLRLIYYSQIVNDFQKGDIAEGYSVSREKKESFPLTVTSAQKNPTAFYLCASSIEPSYGYTFGSGTRLTVV.

This clone was picked up a small number of times. The genes are TRBV5-1 and TRBJ1-2; TRBD1 matches at 9 bases. V trimming: 4 bases; J trimming: 8 bases; junction bases outside the gene matches: 15. Germline CDR1 is SGHRS and CDR2 is YFSETQ. The CDR3 contains 16 residues. The CDR3 here is CASSQNPGQGRGGYTF. The CDR3, as DNA: TGCGCCAGCAGCCAAAACCCCGGACAGGGGCGAGGAGGCTACACCTTC.

The genes are TRBV7-9 and TRBJ2-7, with 7 bases fitting TRBD2. V gave up 5 bases and J gave up 0 bases; unmatched junction bases: 10. Germline lookup yields CDR1 SEHNR and CDR2 FQNEAQ (reference sequence). The CDR3 runs 16 residues. Here the CDR3 DNA reads TGTGCCAGCAGCCCCCTGGGGGGGGAAGGCTCCTACGAGCAGTACTTC. As protein: CASSPLGGEGSYEQYF.

The V call is TRBV19, the J call TRBJ1-1; 9 bases align to TRBD1. The CDR3 spans 15 residues. The J segment lost 0 bases and the V segment lost 4 bases, leaving 3 bases of the junction unmatched. Germline V gene data show CDR1 as LNHDA and CDR2 as SQIVND (reference sequence). Written as DNA, the CDR3 is TGTGCCAGTAGTAGGGGGACAGGGCTGAACACTGAAGCTTTCTTT. Translation gives CASSRGTGLNTEAFF.

V and J are TRBV11-2 and TRBJ2-2; the D is unclear. Trimming took 5 bases from V and 0 from J, leaving 16 bases between them. In germline, CDR1 is SGHAT, CDR2 FQNNGV. This CDR3 is built from 17 residues. This chain's CDR3 is CASSPYKQTPNTGELFF. CDR3 coding DNA: TGTGCCAGCAGCCCGTATAAACAAACCCCGAACACCGGGGAGCTGTTTTTT.

This chain joins TRBV27 and TRBJ2-5; 8 nucleotides agree with TRBD2. The CDR3 is 17 residues long. J lost 5 bases, V lost 8 bases, and 19 bases had no gene match. CDR1 MNHEY and CDR2 SMNVEV come from the germline V gene (reference sequence). CDR3 DNA: TGTGCCAGCTCTCGTAGACCCCCTGCGGGAGGCGGCGAGACCCAGTACTTC. Amino acids: CASSRRPPAGGGETQYF.

This clone turned up a few times. The chain employs TRBV7-3 and TRBJ1-6, with 7 bases matching TRBD1. Per germline, CDR1 SGHTA and CDR2 FQGTGA. V lost 4 bases, J lost 13 bases, and 4 bases stayed unmatched. This CDR3 is 12 amino acids long. The CDR3 protein is CASSSRQGPLHF. In nucleotides, the CDR3 is TGTGCCAGCAGCTCCAGACAGGGCCCCCTCCACTTT.

The J gene is TRBJ1-3, the V gene TRBV5-1, with 7 bases matching TRBD1. Germline CDR1 and CDR2: SGHRS and YFSETQ. The junction had 7 bases not matched to a gene; V was cut back by 4 bases and J by 0 bases. The CDR3 is 16 residues long. The CDR3 DNA sequence: TGCGCCAGCAGCGTGGGACAGCCCAGCTCTGGAAACACCATATATTTT. As protein: CASSVGQPSSGNTIYF.

Written as DNA, the CDR3 is TGTGCCAGCAGTGCAACCGACAGGAGGTACACTAGTTCCTACGAGCAGTACTTC. It specifies CASSATDRRYTSSYEQYF. V is TRBV28 and J is TRBJ2-7; perhaps TRBD1 as D (6 bases). Germline V lookup: CDR1 MDHEN, CDR2 SYDVKM. The CDR3 extends over 18 amino acids. The V end lost 5 bases, the J end lost 1 base, and 24 bases lay between the germline ends.

This sequence joins TRBV6-6 and TRBJ1-1, with D possibly being TRBD1 (5 bases). CDR1 MNHNY and CDR2 SVGAGI come from the germline V gene (reference sequence). The CDR3 covers 16 residues. Trimming cost V 7 bases and J 1 base, with 19 bases left between them. CDR3: CASTINPGLKNTEAFF. CDR3 nucleotides: TGTGCCAGCACAATAAATCCGGGACTGAAGAACACTGAAGCTTTCTTT.

V and J are TRBV14 and TRBJ2-5; D ambiguous. The CDR3 is made up of 13 amino acids. The V gene lost 1 base and the J gene lost 5 bases, with 8 bases spanning the gap. CDR1 is SGHDN and CDR2 is FVKESK in the germline V gene. CDR3 sequence: CASSQAVWETQYF. CDR3 sequence (DNA): TGTGCCAGCAGCCAAGCGGTCTGGGAGACCCAGTACTTC.

This chain joins TRBV3-1 (or the pseudogene TRBV3-2) and TRBJ1-1, with TRBD1 as a possible D gene (5 bases). Trimming stripped 7 bases from V and 3 bases from J, with 15 bases between. The CDR3 runs 14 residues. Germline CDR1 and CDR2: LGHDT and YNNKEL (reference sequence). CDR3 sequence: CASTPRGSDTEAFF. CDR3 DNA sequence: TGTGCCAGCACCCCCCGGGGGTCGGACACTGAAGCTTTCTTT.

This clone was seen only a few times. This rearrangement joins TRBV28 to TRBJ1-5; D not certain. The CDR3 loop spans 14 amino acids. V lost 7 bases and J 2 bases, leaving 12 bases between the germline ends. Germline CDR1 and CDR2: MDHEN and SYDVKM. The CDR3 nucleotides read TGTGCCAGCAAACCGCCCGGGGGCAATCAGCCCCAGCATTTT. Translation: CASKPPGGNQPQHF.

The chain has TRBV19 and TRBJ2-7; D gene uncertain. The CDR3 length is 14 residues. Trimming took 5 bases from V and 3 from J, leaving 14 bases between them. Germline CDR1 is LNHDA and CDR2 is SQIVND (reference sequence). The CDR3 sequence is CASSFDGFFYEQYF. The CDR3 DNA sequence: TGTGCCAGTAGTTTCGACGGGTTTTTCTACGAGCAGTACTTC.

Notes on this clone: At one end, the junction sequence differs from germline, possibly due to a read error. The J gene is TRBJ2-1, the V gene TRBV7-7, with 9 bases identical to TRBD2. CDR1 is SSHAT, CDR2 FNYEAQ, per germline (reference sequence). The CDR3 runs to 15 residues. The CDR3 loop reads CASSLSLAGRNEQFF. The CDR3 bases are TGTGCTAGCAGCTTAAGTCTAGCGGGAAGGAATGAGCAGTTCTTC.

The V gene is TRBV5-4, the J gene TRBJ2-4; D possibly corresponds to TRBD1 (6 bases). V was shortened by 4 bases and J by 0 bases, with 11 bases between the two germline ends. Germline V lookup: CDR1 SGHNT, CDR2 YYREEE (reference sequence). The CDR3 consists of 15 residues. CDR3 loop: CASSPKGVAKNIQYF. The CDR3 region has the DNA TGTGCCAGCAGCCCGAAGGGGGTAGCCAAAAACATTCAGTACTTC.

The chain carries TRBV28 and TRBJ2-5; 13 bases line up with TRBD2. V lost 5 bases and J lost 4; bases outside the gene matches: 7. The CDR3 runs to 16 residues. Germline V gene lookup returns CDR1 MDHEN and CDR2 SYDVKM. The chain's CDR3 is CASSLLGLAGVETQYF. CDR3 sequence (DNA): TGTGCCAGCAGTCTCCTAGGACTAGCGGGAGTAGAGACCCAGTACTTC.

The DNA of the CDR3 is TGTGCCAGCAGCCCCTCAGCTAGCGGTTACAATGAGCAGTTCTTC. It encodes CASSPSASGYNEQFF. V and J are TRBV3-1 (or the pseudogene TRBV3-2) and TRBJ2-1; TRBD2 matches 7 bases. The length of the CDR3 is 15 residues. V was pared by 4 bases and J by 4 bases, with 7 bases of the junction left unmatched. From germline, CDR1 is LGHDT and CDR2 YNNKEL (reference sequence).